The source of this T cell receptor beta chain is a study of radiation and T cells in renal cell carcinoma (dated by TCRdb to about 2020). About the study as a whole: The samples were drawn from a clinical trial, where primary renal cell carcinomas were treated with 15 Gy of stereotactic body radiation therapy and then removed by nephrectomy 4 weeks afterward. Across all 53 samples, several million unique CDR3 nucleotide sequences, encoding about 2,700,000 unique CDR3 amino acid sequences, were identified. TCR beta sequencing covered some 55 samples in total, comprising some 25 tumors and approximately 27 peripheral blood samples.

With regard to this clone: Its antigen has not been determined. Within one base of it there is no much larger clone, and no base qualities were kept.

The sample's time point, from its label and the paper: baseline pretreatment blood. The sample's treatment or condition label is to be understood as: 15 Gy SBRT to primary tumor, nephrectomy 4 weeks later. To track tumor-enriched clonotypes, serial peripheral blood was sampled from radiation-treated patients at baseline and at 2 weeks and 4 weeks after SBRT. All patients had renal cell carcinoma with clear cell pathology. Genomic DNA for TCR sequencing was prepared using the QIAamp DNA Blood Mini Kit (Qiagen). Only samples passing all quality control checks were included in the analyses. The immunoSEQ kit was used, according to the manufacturer's recommendations, to generate TCR beta libraries from genomic DNA. To prepare libraries, a first multiplex PCR with proprietary primers was run, followed by a second PCR that added unique barcodes, and a bead cleanup was done after each round. Each sample batch included a kit-provided positive control reaction and a negative control reaction. The final libraries underwent checking on an Agilent 4200 TapeStation D1000 ScreenTape, volumetric pooling, and quantification by qPCR. Sequencing ran on an Illumina NextSeq500 with a MidOutput 150-cycle cartridge, using 156 Read1 and 15 Index1 cycles with kit custom primers. The pooled library was loaded at around 1 pM with about 18% PhiX control spiked in. Processing in the source paper ran as follows. Vendor-processed data were analyzed in R, with a clonotype defined as all T cells sharing the same CDR3 nucleotide sequence. For clone abundance analyses, frequencies were normalized to the 10,000 most abundant clones in each sample. Public T cell clones, which averaged fewer than five per sample, were removed prior to analysis. A difference in abundance of at least 32-fold between compartments was used to define tumor-enriched and baseline blood-enriched clonotypes. A beta-binomial differential abundance model was used to identify clonotypes that expanded or contracted between blood time points. Tumor-blood repertoire similarity was measured with the Baroni-Urbani and Buser coefficient, and groups were compared using two-tailed Wilcoxon tests in R. This immuneACCESS table, as held by TCRdb, lists in-frame sequences with V and J called but not all clones. Of the missing ones, under half trace to an unresolved V gene in checked studies; the others have no known cause. V and J calls plus clone size are reproduced from that table; the DNA served to infer D and trimming. This sample has approximately 110,000 clones in its table, and roughly 85% of those were observed once. The top ten clonotypes cover about 2.9% of the sample.

The V end gives up 7 bases and the J end 6 bases, leaving 11 bases in the junction not matched to a gene. The CDR3 goes from the cysteine to the phenylalanine over 14 residues. The read is trimmed to its CDR3 DNA, 42 bases read in frame from base 1. Looking up the germline V gene yields CDR1 WSHSY and CDR2 SAAADI. Here is what the overall study found, with its caveats: No pretreatment tumor biopsies were available, so the baseline intratumoral presence of clonotypes could not be determined. Changes in the blood repertoire were not tracked past 4 weeks after treatment. Effects of radiation dose or scheduling on the TCR repertoire could not be addressed with the single-armed trial design. In blood, the top tumor clonotypes increased from baseline to 2 weeks after radiation and then shrank by 4 weeks, which suggests a temporary expansion of tumor-resident clones.

This sequence originates from a woman aged 60-70 years with renal cell carcinoma. This sample comprised blood, obtained from a patient whose treatment included radiotherapy and nephrectomy. The sequence links TRBV10-2 to TRBJ1-2, with 7 junctional bases fitting TRBD1. The CDR3 reads as follows: CASIETGTVNGYTF. The sequenced DNA is TGCGCCAGCATCGAAACCGGGACAGTTAATGGCTACACCTTC.